Detailed here is one TCR beta chain. The sample holds a few counts of this clonotype. Its antigen is not yet known. Base qualities are not provided; no much larger clone lies one nucleotide away. Sequencing was performed on an Illumina NovaSeq 6000. TCRalpha and TCRbeta cDNA libraries were constructed by 5'RACE with constant-segment primers, with sample barcodes and unique molecular identifiers being introduced. RNA was extracted from every sample with Trizol reagent. The libraries were amplified in two PCR steps, and the second step added a second sample barcode and Illumina TruSeq adapters. Sequencing of libraries was performed on an Illumina NovaSeq with 2 x 150 bp paired-end reads. Per the source publication's procedure: The reads were demultiplexed and collapsed into UMI-guided consensus sequences using migec v1.2.7. Using mixcr v2.1.11, the UMI consensuses were aligned to TRA and TRB V and J templates and assembled into clonotypes. A clonotype was counted as expanded or contracted only when both edgeR and NoisET called the clonotype significant, with the noise models trained on biological replicates. For edgeR calls, the thresholds were a false discovery rate-adjusted p below 0.01 and a log2 fold-change of 1. As an exploratory analysis of dynamics, max-normalized trajectories of the 1000 most abundant clonotypes were examined with PCA combined with hierarchical clustering. Separately sequenced CD4+ and CD8+ repertoires were used to assign the CD4 or CD8 phenotype of responding clones. TCRdb applied fastp at Q25 and MiXCR to the public reads, then kept only in-frame beta chains. Entries are consolidated by CDR3 protein sequence, retaining the most common genes and DNA. The V and J calls come from TCRdb's annotation, not from the publication. Here the sample has 310,000 or so distinct CDR3 sequences; 15% occur a single time. Approximately 23% of the sample belongs to the ten largest clones.

This entry comes from a study of T-cell memory formation after mild COVID-19 (dated by TCRdb to about 2021). Background for the entire study: TCR sequence clusters from the two donors were found to be largely donor specific. Longitudinal TCRalpha and TCRbeta repertoire sequencing tracked T-cell clones expanding and contracting after mild COVID-19 in a couple of donors. Two young, previously healthy adult volunteers, one female and one male, were included in the cohort. Points the paper makes about the study in general: Contracting CD4+ clones were located mainly in the CM and EM memory subsets, whereas CD8+ clones were found to be enriched in EMRA. Only two mild cases were covered in the study, and larger cohorts including severe cases with pre-infection samples were considered necessary. SARS-CoV-2 specificity was not confirmed for the second-wave clones peaking on day 37. Some responding clones were detected in pre-infection memory, suggesting pre-existing cross-reactive memory T cells joined the SARS-CoV-2 response. Balanced CD4/CD8 phenotypes were observed for clones contracting from day 15 to 85, whereas a bias towards CD4+ was observed for a second wave of clones expanding from day 15 to 37.

The CDR1 and CDR2 encoded by the germline V gene (reference sequence) are MNHNY and SVGAGI. V is trimmed back by 7 bases and J by 4 bases, and the junction contains 10 bases that no gene match accounts for. From the cysteine through the phenylalanine, the CDR3 covers 15 amino acids. Just CDR3 DNA is preserved here, 45 bases in frame from base 1. PBMCs were isolated by Ficoll-Paque density gradient centrifugation. What was sequenced was PBMCs or a T cell subset sorted from them (not recorded which). Rearrangement joined TRBV6-6 to TRBJ1-5; 7 nucleotides in the junction match TRBD1. The TCR was taken from a man aged 18 to 30 who had mild COVID-19 (a few samples of this study predate the infection). The sample titles of this study are shuffled in the database, so cell type and time point are left out; the donor was told from shared clones. CDR3 region: CASKEGARWNQPQHF. The nucleotide sequence is TGTGCCAGCAAGGAGGGGGCGCGGTGGAATCAGCCCCAGCATTTT.